The sample holds a few counts of the clone carrying this T cell receptor (beta chain). Amplified regions were TCR beta CDR3 sequences from RNA transcripts. Using the HTBI primer set, a first-round RT-PCR was run on the TCR CDR3. MiXCR, applied by TCRdb to the multiplex PCR reads, yields one record per CDR3 protein. The repertoire consists of about 400,000 distinct CDR3 sequences, with approximately 14% occurring once and the leading ten covering roughly a quarter. The CDR3 is made up of 18 amino acids. V lost 1 base and J 7 bases, leaving 23 bases between the germline ends. CDR1 is SGHVS and CDR2 is FQNEAQ in the germline V gene. The hyperthyroidism patients had all been newly diagnosed, and their disease duration was under 2 months. Their ages ranged from 18 to 65 years. Each diagnosis drew on symptoms, thyroxine, TRAb, thyroid ultrasound and orbital computed tomography findings. This sample is drawn from a study of T cells in Graves' hyperthyroidism and ophthalmopathy.

This clonotype was obtained from a woman aged 18-30 years with Graves' hyperthyroidism that later progressed to Graves' ophthalmopathy. The chain combines TRBV7-8 with TRBJ2-1; D could derive from TRBD1 or TRBD2 (6 bases each). The specimen sequenced was blood. The CDR3, as DNA: TGTGCCAGCAGCTTAGGGGGGCTCGAGCGGAGGGGGTGGAATGAGCAGTTCTTC. Protein product: CASSLGGLERRGWNEQFF.